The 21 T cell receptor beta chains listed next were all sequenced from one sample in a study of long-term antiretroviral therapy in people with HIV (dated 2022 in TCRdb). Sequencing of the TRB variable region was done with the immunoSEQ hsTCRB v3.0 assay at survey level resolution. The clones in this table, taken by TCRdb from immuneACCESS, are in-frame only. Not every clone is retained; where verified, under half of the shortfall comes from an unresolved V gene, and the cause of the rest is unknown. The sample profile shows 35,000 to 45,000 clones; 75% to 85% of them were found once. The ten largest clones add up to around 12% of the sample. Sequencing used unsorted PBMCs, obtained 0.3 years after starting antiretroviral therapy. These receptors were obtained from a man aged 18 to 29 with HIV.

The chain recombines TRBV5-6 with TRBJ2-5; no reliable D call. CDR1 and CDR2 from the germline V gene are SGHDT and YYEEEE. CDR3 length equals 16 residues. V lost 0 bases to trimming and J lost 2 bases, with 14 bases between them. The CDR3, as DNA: TGTGCCAGCAGCTTGGATTCGGTAATTTGGCAAGAGACCCAGTACTTC. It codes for CASSLDSVIWQETQYF.

The CDR3 DNA reads TGTGCCTGGAGTCAAAGGGGACAGGGCTATCAGCCCCAGCATTTT. It encodes CAWSQRGQGYQPQHF. The chain links TRBV30 to TRBJ1-5, with 9 bases fitting TRBD1. The CDR3 loop spans 15 amino acids. V trimming: 2 bases; J trimming: 5 bases; junction bases outside the gene matches: 7. The germline CDR1 and CDR2 sequences are GTSNPN and SVGIG (reference sequence).

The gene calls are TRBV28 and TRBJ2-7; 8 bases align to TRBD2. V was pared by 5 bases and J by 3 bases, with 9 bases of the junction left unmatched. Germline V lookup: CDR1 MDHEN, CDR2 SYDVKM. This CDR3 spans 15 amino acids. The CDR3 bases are TGTGCCAGCAGTCCTGGTGGCGGGGGGTACTACGAGCAGTACTTC. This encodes CASSPGGGGYYEQYF.

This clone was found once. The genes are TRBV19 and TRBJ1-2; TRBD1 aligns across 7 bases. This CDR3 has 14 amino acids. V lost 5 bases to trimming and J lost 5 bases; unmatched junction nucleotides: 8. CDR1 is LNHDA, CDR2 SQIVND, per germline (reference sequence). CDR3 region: CASSPQGTAYGYTF. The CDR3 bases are TGTGCCAGTAGTCCTCAAGGGACAGCTTATGGCTACACCTTC. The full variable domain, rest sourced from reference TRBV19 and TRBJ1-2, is DGGITQSPKYLFRKEGQNVTLSCEQNLNHDAMYWYRQDPGQGLRLIYYSQIVNDFQKGDIAEGYSVSREKKESFPLTVTSAQKNPTAFYLCASSPQGTAYGYTFGSGTRLTVV.

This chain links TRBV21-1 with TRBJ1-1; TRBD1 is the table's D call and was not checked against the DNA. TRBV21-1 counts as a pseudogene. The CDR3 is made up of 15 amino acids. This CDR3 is CASSKTAGGCTEAFF. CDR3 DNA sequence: TGTGCCAGCAGCAAAACGGCAGGGGGCTGCACTGAAGCTTTCTTT.

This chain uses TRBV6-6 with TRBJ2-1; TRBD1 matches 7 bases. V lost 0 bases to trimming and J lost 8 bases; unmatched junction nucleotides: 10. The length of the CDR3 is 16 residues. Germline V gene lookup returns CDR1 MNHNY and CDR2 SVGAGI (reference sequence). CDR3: CASSYSRGGATYEQFF. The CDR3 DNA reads TGTGCCAGCAGTTACTCGAGAGGGGGCGCTACGTATGAGCAGTTCTTC.

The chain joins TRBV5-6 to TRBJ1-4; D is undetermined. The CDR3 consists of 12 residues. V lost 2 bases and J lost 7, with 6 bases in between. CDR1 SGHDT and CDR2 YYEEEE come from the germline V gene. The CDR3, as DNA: TGTGCCAGCAGCTTCTTGGCTGAAAAACTGTTTTTT. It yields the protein CASSFLAEKLFF.

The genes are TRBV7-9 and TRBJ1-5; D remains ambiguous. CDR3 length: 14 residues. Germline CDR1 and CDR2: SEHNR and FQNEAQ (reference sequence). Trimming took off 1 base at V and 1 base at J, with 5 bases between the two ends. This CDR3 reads CASSLGHSNQPQHF. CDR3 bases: TGTGCCAGCAGCTTAGGACACAGCAATCAGCCCCAGCATTTT.

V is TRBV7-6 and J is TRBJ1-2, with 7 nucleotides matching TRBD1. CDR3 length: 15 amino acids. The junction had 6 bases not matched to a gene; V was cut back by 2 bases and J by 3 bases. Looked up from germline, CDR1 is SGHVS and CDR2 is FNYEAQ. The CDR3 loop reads CASSLLTGMDYGYTF. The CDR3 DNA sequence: TGTGCCAGCAGCTTATTGACAGGGATGGACTATGGCTACACCTTC. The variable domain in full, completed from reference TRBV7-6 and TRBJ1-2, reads GAGVSQSPRYKVTKRGQDVALRCDPISGHVSLYWYRQALGQGPEFLTYFNYEAQQDKSGLPNDRFSAERPEGSISTLTIQRTEQRDSAMYRCASSLLTGMDYGYTFGSGTRLTVV.

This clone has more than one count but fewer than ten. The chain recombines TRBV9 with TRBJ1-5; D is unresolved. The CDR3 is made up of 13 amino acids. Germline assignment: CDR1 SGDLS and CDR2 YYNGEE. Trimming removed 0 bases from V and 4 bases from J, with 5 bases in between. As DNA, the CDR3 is TGTGCCAGCAGCGTAGACACGAATCAGCCCCAGCATTTT. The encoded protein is CASSVDTNQPQHF. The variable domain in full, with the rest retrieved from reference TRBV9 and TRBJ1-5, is DSGVTQTPKHLITATGQRVTLRCSPRSGDLSVYWYQQSLDQGLQFLIQYYNGEERAKGNILERFSAQQFPDLHSELNLSSLELGDSALYFCASSVDTNQPQHFGDGTRLSIL.

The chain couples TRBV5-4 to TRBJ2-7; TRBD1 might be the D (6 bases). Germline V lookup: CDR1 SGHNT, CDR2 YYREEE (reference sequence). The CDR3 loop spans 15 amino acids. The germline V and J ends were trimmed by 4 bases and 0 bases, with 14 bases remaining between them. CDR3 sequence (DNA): TGTGCCAGCAGCACCCTTAGGGACAACTCCTACGAGCAGTACTTC. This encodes CASSTLRDNSYEQYF. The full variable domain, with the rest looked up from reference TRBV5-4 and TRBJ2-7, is ETGVTQSPTHLIKTRGQQVTLRCSSQSGHNTVSWYQQALGQGPQFIFQYYREEENGRGNFPPRFSGLQFPNYSSELNVNALELDDSALYLCASSTLRDNSYEQYFGPGTRLTVT.

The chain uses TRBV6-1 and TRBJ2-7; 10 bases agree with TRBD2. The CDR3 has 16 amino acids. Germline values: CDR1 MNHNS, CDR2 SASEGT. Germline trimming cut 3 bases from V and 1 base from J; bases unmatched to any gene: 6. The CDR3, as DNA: TGTGCCAGCAGTGACCAGCGGGGGGGCGGATCCTACGAGCAGTACTTC. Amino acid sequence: CASSDQRGGGSYEQYF.

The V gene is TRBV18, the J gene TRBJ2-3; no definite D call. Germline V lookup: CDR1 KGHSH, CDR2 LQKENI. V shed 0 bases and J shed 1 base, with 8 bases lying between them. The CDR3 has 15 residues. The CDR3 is CASSPPPYGTDTQYF. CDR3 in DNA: TGTGCCAGCTCACCACCACCCTATGGCACAGATACGCAGTATTTT.

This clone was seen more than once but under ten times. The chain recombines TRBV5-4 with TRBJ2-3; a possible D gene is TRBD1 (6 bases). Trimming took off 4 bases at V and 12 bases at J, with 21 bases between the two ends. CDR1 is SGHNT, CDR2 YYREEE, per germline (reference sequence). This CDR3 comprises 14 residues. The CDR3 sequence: CASSPMKDSRKQYF. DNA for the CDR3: TGTGCCAGCAGCCCGATGAAGGACAGCAGAAAACAGTATTTT.

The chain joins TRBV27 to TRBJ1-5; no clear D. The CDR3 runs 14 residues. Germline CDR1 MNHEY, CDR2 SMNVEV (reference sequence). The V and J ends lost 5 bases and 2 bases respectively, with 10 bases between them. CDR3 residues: CASSPDRGNQPQHF. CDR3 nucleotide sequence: TGTGCCAGCAGTCCCGATAGGGGCAATCAGCCCCAGCATTTT.

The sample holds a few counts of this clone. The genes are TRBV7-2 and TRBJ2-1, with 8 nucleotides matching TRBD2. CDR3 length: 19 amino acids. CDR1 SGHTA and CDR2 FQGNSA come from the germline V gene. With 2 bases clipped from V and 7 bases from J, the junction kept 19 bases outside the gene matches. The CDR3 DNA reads TGTGCCAGCAGCTTACTTCCGTTAGACGGCGGGGGGCCGAGGAATGAGCAGTTCTTC. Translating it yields CASSLLPLDGGGPRNEQFF.

CDR3 in amino acids: CASSQDPGMGADTQYF. The CDR3, as DNA: TGTGCCAGCAGCCAAGACCCCGGGATGGGTGCAGATACGCAGTATTTT. The chain uses TRBV4-2 and TRBJ2-3; D possibly corresponds to TRBD2 (5 bases). Germline CDR1 reads LGHNA; CDR2 reads YNFKEQ. The ends were cut back, 0 bases at V and 4 bases at J, with 14 bases in the middle. The CDR3 has 16 residues.

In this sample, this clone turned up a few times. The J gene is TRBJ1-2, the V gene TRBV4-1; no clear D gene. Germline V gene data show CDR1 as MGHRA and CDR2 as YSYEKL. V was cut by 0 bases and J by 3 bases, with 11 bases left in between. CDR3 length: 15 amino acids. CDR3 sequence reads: CASSQDIRGDYGYTF. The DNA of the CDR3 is TGCGCCAGCAGCCAAGATATCCGGGGAGACTATGGCTACACCTTC.

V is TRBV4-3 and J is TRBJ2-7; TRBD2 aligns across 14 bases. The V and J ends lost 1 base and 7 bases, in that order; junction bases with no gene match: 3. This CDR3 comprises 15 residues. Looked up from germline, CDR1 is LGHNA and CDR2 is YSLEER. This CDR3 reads CASSQGTSGRREQYF. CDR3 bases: TGCGCCAGCAGCCAAGGGACTAGCGGGAGGCGGGAGCAGTACTTC.

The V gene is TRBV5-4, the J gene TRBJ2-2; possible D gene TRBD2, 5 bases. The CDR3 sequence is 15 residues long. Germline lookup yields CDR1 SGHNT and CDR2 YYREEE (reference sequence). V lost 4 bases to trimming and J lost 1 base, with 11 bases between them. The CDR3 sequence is CASSPEGGNTGELFF. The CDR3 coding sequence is TGTGCCAGCAGCCCCGAAGGAGGGAACACCGGGGAGCTGTTTTTT. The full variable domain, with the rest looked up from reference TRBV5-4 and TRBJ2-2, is ETGVTQSPTHLIKTRGQQVTLRCSSQSGHNTVSWYQQALGQGPQFIFQYYREEENGRGNFPPRFSGLQFPNYSSELNVNALELDDSALYLCASSPEGGNTGELFFGEGSRLTVL.

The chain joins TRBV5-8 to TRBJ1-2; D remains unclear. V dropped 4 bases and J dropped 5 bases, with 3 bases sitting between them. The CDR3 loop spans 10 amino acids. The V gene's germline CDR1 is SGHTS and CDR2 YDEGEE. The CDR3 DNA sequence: TGTGCCAGCAGCATATATGGCTACACCTTC. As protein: CASSIYGYTF.